The rows below give T cell receptor beta chains drawn from one sample of a study of T cells and Merkel cell carcinoma outcomes. This table comes from immunoSEQ multiplex PCR, and its TCRdb copy is limited to in-frame clones, with some not included. The sample has thousands of clones; roughly 87% are singletons. The sequenced sample consisted of tumor tissue from Merkel cell carcinoma. These TCRs come from a human donor with Merkel cell carcinoma. Both conserved end residues are part of each CDR3.

TRBJ1-1 TRBV19 CASMPFPGQIRENTEAFF
TRBJ2-2 TRBV11-3 CASSFGQGNTGELFF
TRBJ1-3 TRBV7-6 CASSQDRGGGNTIYF
TRBJ2-1 TRBV29-1 CSVEGRSSYNEQFF
TRBJ1-1 TRBV5-1 CASSLMAQGNTEAFF
TRBJ2-3 TRBV29-1 CSLEGGRAQDTQYF
TRBJ1-5 TRBV4-1 CASSPLGGPNQPQHF
TRBJ1-2 TRBV7-8 CASSFINHQGVDGYTF
TRBJ2-7 TRBV6-6 CASSPDRDRVYEQYF
TRBJ2-7 TRBV6-5 CASSYQPTGANEQYF
TRBJ2-7 TRBV7-9 CASSLTMDRGTYEQYF